The 18 T cell receptor beta chains below come from one sample, sequenced in a study of STAT3 mutations in large granular lymphocyte leukemia. Study-level points and caveats: At least one immunodominant TCR beta clonotype appeared in every T-cell large granular lymphocyte leukemia patient.

Antigens of these TCRs are unknown. Some clones are missing from TCRdb's copy, which holds only in-frame ones; the method was immunoSEQ multiplex PCR. The sample has thousands of clones, around 40% seen once; the top ten hold more than 75%. Sequences were obtained from peripheral blood mononuclear cells. These receptor sequences come from a man in his sixties with T-cell large granular lymphocyte leukemia. Some clones in this sample may be carry-over from other donors' samples.

The chain is built from TRBV6-5 and TRBJ1-6; D gene unclear. Deletions cut 6 bases from V and 5 bases from J, with 11 bases between. Germline loops: CDR1 MNHEY, CDR2 SVGAGI. The CDR3 sequence is 14 residues long. The CDR3 nucleotides read TGTGCCAGCAGGTTGGGGTCTGATAATTCACCCCTCCACTTT. It encodes CASRLGSDNSPLHF.

This clone has more than one count but fewer than ten. J is TRBJ1-1 and V is TRBV7-2; no reliable D call. With 1 base removed from V and 0 bases from J, the gap between germline ends came to 6 bases. The CDR3 covers 14 residues. Germline CDR1 and CDR2: SGHTA and FQGNSA. Here the CDR3 DNA reads TGTGCCAGCAGCTTAGTAGCGGTGAACACTGAAGCTTTCTTT. Encoded protein: CASSLVAVNTEAFF.

The rearrangement joins TRBV6-5 to TRBJ1-5; D is unresolved. Trimming pared 4 bases from V and 0 bases from J, leaving 7 bases between. Germline V CDR1 and CDR2: MNHEY, SVGAGI. The CDR3 totals 14 residues. The CDR3 sequence is CASSSGFSNQPQHF. The CDR3 DNA follows: TGTGCCAGCAGTTCGGGGTTTAGCAATCAGCCCCAGCATTTT.

This clone was counted a few times. The chain uses TRBV10-2 and TRBJ1-1; D call uncertain. Germline CDR1 is WSHSY and CDR2 is SAAADI. Trimming removed 0 bases from V and 5 bases from J, with 7 bases in between. This CDR3 comprises 13 residues. CDR3 nucleotides: TGCGCCAGCAGTGAGTCGGAGGTGACTGAAGCTTTCTTT. Amino acid sequence: CASSESEVTEAFF.

This clone showed up just a few times. The chain links TRBV6-5 to TRBJ1-1, with D perhaps matching TRBD1 (5 bases). V lost 7 bases and J 3 bases, leaving 12 bases between the germline ends. Germline values: CDR1 MNHEY, CDR2 SVGAGI. The CDR3 runs to 13 residues. The CDR3 sequence: CASNSGWDTEAFF. Written as DNA, the CDR3 is TGTGCCAGCAATTCAGGGTGGGACACTGAAGCTTTCTTT.

The chain uses TRBV6-6 and TRBJ1-6; 7 nucleotides align to TRBD1. The CDR3 consists of 15 residues. V was pared by 10 bases and J by 0 bases, with 6 bases of the junction left unmatched. Germline V gives CDR1 MNHNY, CDR2 SVGAGI (reference sequence). The CDR3 protein is CATQTGSSYNSPLHF. CDR3 nucleotide sequence: TGTGCCACCCAGACAGGGAGCTCCTATAATTCACCCCTCCACTTT.

J is TRBJ2-5 and V is TRBV2, with 8 bases aligning to TRBD1. CDR1 and CDR2 (germline): SNHLY, FYNNEI. CDR3 length: 13 residues. V shed 8 bases, J shed 5 bases, and the junction held 7 bases outside the gene matches. The CDR3 loop is CASGAQGEETQYF. In DNA, the CDR3 is TGTGCCAGCGGCGCACAGGGGGAGGAGACCCAGTACTTC.

This chain joins TRBV5-1 and TRBJ2-7; D gene ambiguous. The CDR3 spans 14 residues. The germline V gene encodes CDR1 SGHRS and CDR2 YFSETQ. V lost 0 bases to trimming and J lost 3 bases, with 10 bases between them. In DNA form, the CDR3 reads TGCGCCAGCAGCTTGGACCCCCGCAACTACGAGCAGTACGTC. This codes for CASSLDPRNYEQYV.

The chain employs TRBV29-1 and TRBJ2-3; D gene ambiguous. V lost 1 base to trimming and J lost 1 base, with 9 bases between them. Germline CDR1 and CDR2: SQVTM and ANQGSEA. The CDR3 is made up of 14 amino acids. CDR3 amino acids: CSVEGTFGTDTQYF. Here the CDR3 DNA reads TGCAGCGTTGAAGGGACGTTTGGCACAGATACGCAGTATTTT.

This clone was detected only a few times. The rearrangement links TRBV6-1 to TRBJ2-7; D unclear. V gave up 6 bases and J gave up 5 bases, with 5 bases separating them. Germline CDR1 MNHNS, CDR2 SASEGT. This CDR3 spans 10 amino acids. CDR3 sequence: CASREHEQYV. The CDR3 nucleotides are TGTGCCAGCAGGGAGCACGAGCAGTACGTC.

V is TRBV5-1 and J is TRBJ2-1, with TRBD2 matching 11 bases. The germline gives CDR1 SGHRS, CDR2 YFSETQ. The CDR3 has 15 residues. V lost 2 bases, J lost 6 bases, and 4 bases stayed unmatched. The CDR3 DNA sequence: TGCGCCAGCAGCTTAGGGACTAGCGGACCCAATGAGCAGTTCTTC. It translates to CASSLGTSGPNEQFF.

This clone was observed a few times. The V and J genes are TRBV6-6 and TRBJ2-7; D is perhaps TRBD2 (6 bases). The germline V gene encodes CDR1 MNHNY and CDR2 SVGAGI (reference sequence). Trimming took 6 bases from V and 6 from J, leaving 15 bases between them. This CDR3 is built from 13 residues. The CDR3 sequence: CASSSGTRGEQYF. The CDR3 DNA follows: TGTGCCAGCAGCTCCGGGACTCGGGGCGAGCAGTACTTC.

The chain recombines TRBV18 with TRBJ2-3; D may be TRBD2 (5 bases). Germline loops: CDR1 KGHSH, CDR2 LQKENI. The V end lost 3 bases, the J end lost 1 base, and 5 bases lay between the germline ends. The CDR3 sequence is 13 residues long. CDR3 in amino acids: CASSPSGTDTQYF. The DNA of the CDR3 is TGTGCCAGCTCACCTAGCGGCACAGATACGCAGTATTTT.

V and J are TRBV5-1 and TRBJ2-3; D is unclear. The CDR3 contains 15 residues. From germline, CDR1 is SGHRS and CDR2 YFSETQ. V was clipped by 2 bases and J by 2 bases, with 12 bases between them. Here the CDR3 DNA reads TGCGCCAGCAGCTTAACTACCACCGACACAGATACGCAGTATTTT. It yields the protein CASSLTTTDTDTQYF.

The chain is built from TRBV4-1 and TRBJ2-5, with D uncertain. The CDR3 covers 16 residues. The V end lost 0 bases, the J end lost 5 bases, and 16 bases lay between the germline ends. Germline CDR1 is MGHRA and CDR2 is YSYEKL. The CDR3, as DNA: TGCGCCAGCAGCCAAGATACCGGACCCATGGAGGAGACCCAGTACTTC. Translating gives CASSQDTGPMEETQYF.

This clone has more than one count but fewer than ten. The chain links TRBV5-4 to TRBJ2-1; D is undetermined. The CDR3 consists of 13 residues. Trimming pared 2 bases from V and 8 bases from J, leaving 11 bases between. The V gene's germline CDR1 is SGHNT and CDR2 YYREEE (reference sequence). The CDR3 region has the DNA TGTGCCAGCAGCTTTAGTCTAGTGGATGAGCAGTTCTTC. Translated: CASSFSLVDEQFF.

This clone was observed a few times. The chain joins TRBV6-1 to TRBJ1-3, with D tentatively TRBD1 (6 bases). Germline values: CDR1 MNHNS, CDR2 SASEGT. This CDR3 has 15 amino acids. V shed 4 bases and J shed 4 bases, with 14 bases lying between them. The CDR3 here is CASSATGWFGNTIYF. DNA for the CDR3: TGTGCCAGCAGTGCTACAGGGTGGTTCGGAAACACCATATATTTT.

The genes are TRBV29-1 and TRBJ2-3, with TRBD1 matching 8 bases. The CDR3 is made up of 15 amino acids. The J segment lost 4 bases and the V segment lost 6 bases, leaving 12 bases of the junction unmatched. Per germline, CDR1 SQVTM and CDR2 ANQGSEA. The CDR3: CSVAEDRVSPDTQYF. The CDR3, as DNA: TGCAGCGTGGCGGAGGACAGGGTTTCGCCAGATACGCAGTATTTT.